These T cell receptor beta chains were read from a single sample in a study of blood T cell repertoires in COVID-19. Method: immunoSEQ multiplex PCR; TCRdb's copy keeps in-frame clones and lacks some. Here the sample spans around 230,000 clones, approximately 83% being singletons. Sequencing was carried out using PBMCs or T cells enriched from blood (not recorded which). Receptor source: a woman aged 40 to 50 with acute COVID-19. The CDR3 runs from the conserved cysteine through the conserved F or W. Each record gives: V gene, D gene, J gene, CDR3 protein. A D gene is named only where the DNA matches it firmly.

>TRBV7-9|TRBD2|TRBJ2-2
CASSLVAGVRNGELFF
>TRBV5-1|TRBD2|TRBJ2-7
CASSLEVAGDPSSYEQYF
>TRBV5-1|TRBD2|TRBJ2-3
CASSWTVAGGVDTQYF
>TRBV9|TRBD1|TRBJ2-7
CASSVGQGDEQYF
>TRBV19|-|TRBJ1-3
CASSKLQGRDTIYF
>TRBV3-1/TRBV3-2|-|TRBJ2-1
CASSQSAASYNEQFF
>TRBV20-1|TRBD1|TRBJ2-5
CSASGDRVTQETQYF
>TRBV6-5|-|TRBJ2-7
CASSYSGPYEQYF
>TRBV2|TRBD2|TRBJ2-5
CASSTPIPSSGQQETQYF
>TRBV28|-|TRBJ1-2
CASSSDRDYGYTF
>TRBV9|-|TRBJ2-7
CASSVGQEKDEQYF
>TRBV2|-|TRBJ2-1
CASSPSRHEQFF
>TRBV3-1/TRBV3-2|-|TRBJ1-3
CASSPFGNTIYF
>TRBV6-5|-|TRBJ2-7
CASSSREGGDYEQYF
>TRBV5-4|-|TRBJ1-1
CASNPTGFMNTEAFF
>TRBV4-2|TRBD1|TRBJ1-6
CASGTDKNSPLHF
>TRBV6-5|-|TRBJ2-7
CASTRAQVYEQYF
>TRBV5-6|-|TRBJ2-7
CASSFSLAEPILEQYF
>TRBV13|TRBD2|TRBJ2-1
CASSSGGNGEQFF
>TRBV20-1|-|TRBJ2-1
CSARRVSEQFF
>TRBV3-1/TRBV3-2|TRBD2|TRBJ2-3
CASSRTSGGGKGDTQYF
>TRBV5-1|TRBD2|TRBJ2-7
CASSSNAGTSVYEQYF
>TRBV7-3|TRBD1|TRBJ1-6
CASSFLTGESPLHF
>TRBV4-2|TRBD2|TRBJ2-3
CASSQGVLAGADTQYF
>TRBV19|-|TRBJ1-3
CASSAPRGTGNTIYF
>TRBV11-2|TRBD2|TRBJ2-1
CASNLGGNEQFF
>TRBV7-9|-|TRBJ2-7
CASSLIRGEQYF
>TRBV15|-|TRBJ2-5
CATSRDYTGGQETQYF
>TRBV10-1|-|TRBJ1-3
CASSMDSISGNTIYF
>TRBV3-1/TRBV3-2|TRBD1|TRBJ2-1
CASSTDGDRMSNEQFF
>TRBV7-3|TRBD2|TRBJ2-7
CASSPLGGSDEQYF
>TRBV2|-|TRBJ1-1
CASAREVNTEAFF